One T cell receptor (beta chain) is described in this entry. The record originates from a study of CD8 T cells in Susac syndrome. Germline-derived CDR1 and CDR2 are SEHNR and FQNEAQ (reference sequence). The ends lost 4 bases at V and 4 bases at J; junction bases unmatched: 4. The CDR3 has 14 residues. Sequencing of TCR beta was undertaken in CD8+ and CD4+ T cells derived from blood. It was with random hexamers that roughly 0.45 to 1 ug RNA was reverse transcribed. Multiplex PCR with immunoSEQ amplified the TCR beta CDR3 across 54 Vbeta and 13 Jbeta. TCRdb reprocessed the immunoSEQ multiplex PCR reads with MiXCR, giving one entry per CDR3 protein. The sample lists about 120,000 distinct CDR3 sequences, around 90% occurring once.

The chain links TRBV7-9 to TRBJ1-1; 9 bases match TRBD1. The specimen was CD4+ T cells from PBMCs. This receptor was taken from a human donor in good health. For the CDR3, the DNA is TGTGCCAGCAGCTGGGGGACAGGGAGCACTGAAGCTTTCTTT. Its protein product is CASSWGTGSTEAFF.